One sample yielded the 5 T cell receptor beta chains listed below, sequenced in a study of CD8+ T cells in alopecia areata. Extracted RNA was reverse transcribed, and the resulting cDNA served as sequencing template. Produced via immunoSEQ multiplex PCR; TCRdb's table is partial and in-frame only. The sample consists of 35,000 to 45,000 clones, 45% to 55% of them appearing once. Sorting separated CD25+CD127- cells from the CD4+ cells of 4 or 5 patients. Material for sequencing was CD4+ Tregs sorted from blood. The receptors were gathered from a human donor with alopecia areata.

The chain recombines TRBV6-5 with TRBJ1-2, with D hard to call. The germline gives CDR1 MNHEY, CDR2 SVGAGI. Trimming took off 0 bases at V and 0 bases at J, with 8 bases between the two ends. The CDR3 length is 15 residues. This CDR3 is CASSYSPTTNYGYTF. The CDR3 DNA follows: TGTGCCAGCAGTTACTCCCCGACAACTAACTATGGCTACACCTTC.

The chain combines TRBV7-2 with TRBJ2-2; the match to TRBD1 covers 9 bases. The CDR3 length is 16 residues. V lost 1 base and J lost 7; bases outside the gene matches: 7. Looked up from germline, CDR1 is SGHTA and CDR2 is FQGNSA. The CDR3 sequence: CASSLGGQGQGGELFF. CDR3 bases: TGTGCCAGCAGCTTAGGAGGACAGGGACAGGGCGGGGAGCTGTTTTTT.

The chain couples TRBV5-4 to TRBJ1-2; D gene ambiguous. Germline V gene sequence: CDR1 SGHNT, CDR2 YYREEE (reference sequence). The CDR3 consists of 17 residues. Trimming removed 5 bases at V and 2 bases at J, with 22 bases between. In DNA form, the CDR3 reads TGTGCCAGCAGACGGGCGGAGCTTACCAATTGGAACTATGGCTACACCTTC. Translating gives CASRRAELTNWNYGYTF.

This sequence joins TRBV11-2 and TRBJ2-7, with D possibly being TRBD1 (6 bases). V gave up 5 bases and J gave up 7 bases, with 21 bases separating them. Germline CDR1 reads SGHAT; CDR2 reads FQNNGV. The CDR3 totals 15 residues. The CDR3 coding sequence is TGTGCCAGCAGCCTAACGGACAGTGATCTTCTGGAGCAGTACTTC. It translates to CASSLTDSDLLEQYF.

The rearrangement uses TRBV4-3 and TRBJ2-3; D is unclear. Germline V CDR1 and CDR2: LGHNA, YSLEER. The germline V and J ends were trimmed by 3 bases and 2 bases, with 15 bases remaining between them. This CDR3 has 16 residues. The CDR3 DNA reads TGCGCCAGCAGCCACTCCTGGGGAACAGCCACAGATACGCAGTATTTT. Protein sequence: CASSHSWGTATDTQYF.